Shown below are 17 T cell receptor beta chains from a single sample sequenced in a study of CD8 T cells in ankylosing spondylitis. From the 5' RACE reads, TCRdb called clonotypes with MiXCR, one entry per CDR3 protein. This sample has some 200,000 distinct CDR3 sequences, with 10% to 15% found just once. The source material was blood, either unsorted or a sorted T cell fraction (not recorded which). Receptors originate from a male donor with ankylosing spondylitis or in good health (not recorded which).

This clonotype has a handful of counts. V is TRBV4-1 and J is TRBJ1-1; D is perhaps TRBD1 (6 bases). The V gene's germline CDR1 is MGHRA and CDR2 YSYEKL. Trimming pared 3 bases from V and 3 bases from J, leaving 20 bases between. CDR3 length: 17 residues. CDR3 protein: CASSHKVQGRFDTEAFF. CDR3 in DNA: TGCGCCAGCAGCCATAAAGTGCAGGGGAGATTCGACACTGAAGCTTTCTTT.

This clonotype was seen ten or more times. The genes are TRBV4-1 and TRBJ2-1; 11 bases align to TRBD2. Unmatched junction bases numbered 0, after V lost 2 bases and J lost 3 bases. The length of the CDR3 is 15 residues. Germline V gene data show CDR1 as MGHRA and CDR2 as YSYEKL. This CDR3 is CASSQLAGGYNEQFF. CDR3 DNA: TGCGCCAGCAGCCAACTAGCGGGAGGCTACAATGAGCAGTTCTTC.

This clonotype has ten or more counts. The chain has TRBV5-1 and TRBJ2-1, with 10 bases lining up with TRBD2. The CDR3 length is 17 residues. Germline V gives CDR1 SGHRS, CDR2 YFSETQ. Trimming cost V 1 base and J 6 bases; bases outside gene matches: 10. In DNA form, the CDR3 reads TGCGCCAGCAGCTTGTATACCTCGACTAGCGGGTTCAATGAGCAGTTCTTC. This encodes CASSLYTSTSGFNEQFF.

The CDR3 region is CASSSRQGADTQYF. In nucleotides, the CDR3 is TGTGCCAGCAGTTCCCGACAGGGGGCAGATACGCAGTATTTT. The chain combines TRBV27 with TRBJ2-3; 9 bases are shared with TRBD1. Trimming cost V 4 bases and J 4 bases; bases outside gene matches: 3. This CDR3 region has 14 residues. Germline V lookup: CDR1 MNHEY, CDR2 SMNVEV (reference sequence).

This clonotype was found a few times. This chain joins TRBV10-3 and TRBJ1-1; tentative D call: TRBD1 (5 bases). V lost 0 bases and J 0 bases, leaving 11 bases between the germline ends. Germline V gene lookup returns CDR1 ENHRY and CDR2 SYGVKD. This CDR3 contains 16 residues. CDR3 bases: TGTGCCATCAGTGAGTCGCGGGACGGCCTGAACACTGAAGCTTTCTTT. This gives the protein CAISESRDGLNTEAFF.

This clonotype was found a few times. The chain couples TRBV30 to TRBJ1-1; TRBD1 might be the D (5 bases). V was trimmed by 4 bases and J by 1 base, leaving 10 bases between them. The CDR3 runs to 13 residues. The germline CDR1 and CDR2 sequences are GTSNPN and SVGIG (reference sequence). The CDR3 sequence is CAWIVTANTEAFF. For the CDR3, the DNA is TGTGCCTGGATAGTGACAGCGAACACTGAAGCTTTCTTT.

This clonotype was seen only a few times. The chain uses TRBV30 and TRBJ2-7; TRBD2 matches 8 bases. The CDR3 is 17 residues long. V gave up 4 bases and J gave up 0 bases; unmatched junction bases: 14. From germline, CDR1 is GTSNPN and CDR2 SVGIG (reference sequence). This CDR3 is CAWNGGAGELSSYEQYF. The CDR3 DNA follows: TGTGCCTGGAACGGGGGGGCAGGCGAACTCAGCTCCTACGAGCAGTACTTC.

This clonotype was observed a few times. The chain couples TRBV11-2 to TRBJ2-7; TRBD2 agrees at 7 bases. CDR1 and CDR2 from the germline V gene are SGHAT and FQNNGV. CDR3 length equals 14 residues. V shed 5 bases and J 2 bases; nucleotides not matched to a gene: 6. The CDR3: CASSIQRGAYEQYF. CDR3 coding DNA: TGTGCCAGCAGCATACAGCGGGGAGCCTACGAGCAGTACTTC.

This clonotype showed up many times. The chain has TRBV13 and TRBJ1-2, with TRBD1 identical over 8 bases. V shed 3 bases, J shed 7 bases, and the junction held 10 bases outside the gene matches. Per the germline V gene, CDR1 is PRHDT and CDR2 is FYEKMQ (reference sequence). CDR3 length: 15 residues. In DNA, the CDR3 is TGTGCCAGCAGCTTGGGAGGGGACAGGCCGGGTGGCTACACCTTC. This gives the protein CASSLGGDRPGGYTF. Supplemented by reference TRBV13 and TRBJ1-2, the full variable domain reads AAGVIQSPRHLIKEKRETATLKCYPIPRHDTVYWYQQGPGQDPQFLISFYEKMQSDKGSIPDRFSAQQFSDYHSELNMSSLELGDSALYFCASSLGGDRPGGYTFGSGTRLTVV.

This clonotype was picked up a small number of times. The genes are TRBV12-3 or TRBV12-4 and TRBJ1-2; the D is unclear. The CDR3 is 13 residues long. Trimming stripped 3 bases from V and 3 bases from J, with 8 bases between. The CDR3 DNA sequence: TGTGCCAGCAGTTTGCAGGCCGACTATGGCTACACCTTC. Its protein product is CASSLQADYGYTF.

The sample holds a few counts of this clonotype. The rearrangement links TRBV7-2 to TRBJ2-3; D not resolved. Germline lookup yields CDR1 SGHTA and CDR2 FQGNSA. The CDR3 consists of 15 residues. The V end lost 1 base, the J end lost 2 bases, and 10 bases lay between the germline ends. This CDR3 reads CASSLVAAFTDTQYF. The DNA for the CDR3 is TGTGCCAGCAGCTTAGTGGCTGCATTCACAGATACGCAGTATTTT.

The V and J genes are TRBV19 and TRBJ2-1; D ambiguous. Germline V CDR1 and CDR2: LNHDA, SQIVND (reference sequence). The CDR3 is made up of 15 amino acids. The V and J ends lost 6 bases and 7 bases respectively, with 19 bases between them. The CDR3 DNA reads as TGTGCCAGTAGCCCTACTCTACCTACTCCAAATGAGCAGTTCTTC. Amino acid sequence: CASSPTLPTPNEQFF.

The chain recombines TRBV7-6 with TRBJ2-1; TRBD2 agrees at 9 bases. Germline lookup yields CDR1 SGHVS and CDR2 FNYEAQ. The CDR3 is 19 amino acids. V lost 1 base and J lost 4; bases outside the gene matches: 14. CDR3 bases: TGTGCCAGCAGCTTAGGGGGTACCGGGAGCGGGAGGCCTTACAATGAGCAGTTCTTC. Protein: CASSLGGTGSGRPYNEQFF.

The chain links TRBV7-9 to TRBJ2-5, with D perhaps TRBD2 (6 bases). The germline V gene has CDR1 SEHNR and CDR2 FQNEAQ (reference sequence). The CDR3 loop spans 15 amino acids. Trimming removed 1 base from V and 5 bases from J, with 14 bases in between. The CDR3 sequence: CASSLVSLAWETQYF. The DNA of the CDR3 is TGTGCCAGCAGCTTAGTATCCCTAGCGTGGGAGACCCAGTACTTC. The variable domain in full, with the rest retrieved from reference TRBV7-9 and TRBJ2-5, is DTGVSQNPRHKITKRGQNVTFRCDPISEHNRLYWYRQTLGQGPEFLTYFQNEAQLEKSRLLSDRFSAERPKGSFSTLEIQRTEQGDSAMYLCASSLVSLAWETQYFGPGTRLLVL.

This clonotype was seen a few times. The V and J genes are TRBV29-1 and TRBJ1-5, with D unresolved. V was trimmed by 0 bases and J by 3 bases, leaving 9 bases between them. The length of the CDR3 is 14 residues. Germline V CDR1 and CDR2: SQVTM, ANQGSEA. The CDR3 protein is CSVEDGGPNQPQHF. The DNA of the CDR3 is TGCAGCGTTGAAGACGGAGGACCCAATCAGCCCCAGCATTTT.

Only a few counts were recorded for this clonotype. The CDR3 here is CASSQDLGVTYEQYF. The CDR3 DNA sequence: TGTGCCAGCAGCCAAGACCTGGGGGTAACCTACGAGCAGTACTTC. The chain has TRBV3-1 and TRBJ2-7; possibly TRBD1 or TRBD2 for D (5 bases each). V shed 0 bases and J shed 2 bases, with 11 bases lying between them. This CDR3 is built from 15 residues. The germline V gene has CDR1 LGHDT and CDR2 YNNKEL (reference sequence).

This clonotype was recorded a few times. This chain connects TRBV4-1 to TRBJ2-3; D perhaps matches TRBD1 (6 bases). The germline V gene encodes CDR1 MGHRA and CDR2 YSYEKL. The V and J ends lost 3 bases and 8 bases respectively, with 12 bases between them. This CDR3 has 13 residues. DNA of the CDR3: TGCGCCAGCAGCCACTACAGGGAAGGTACGCAGTATTTT. The encoded protein is CASSHYREGTQYF.